This T cell receptor beta chain was sequenced in a study of T cells after yellow fever vaccination. This clonotype was recorded a few times. The antigen remains undetermined. A single record per CDR3 protein comes from TCRdb applying MiXCR to the 5' RACE reads. The sample has 250,000 to 300,000 distinct CDR3 sequences, under 15% seen once. Study results and limitations: Although most clonotypes did not, a small share appeared in both CD4 and CD8 compartments.

The CDR3 covers 15 residues. Germline assignment: CDR1 SGHRS and CDR2 YFSETQ. V shed 4 bases and J 3 bases; nucleotides not matched to a gene: 9. The chain joins TRBV5-1 to TRBJ2-7; TRBD1 agrees at 8 bases. The specimen comprised CD4+ T cells sorted from PBMCs, sampled 45 days after the yellow fever booster vaccination. This TCR came from a man aged 25 to 40 who received the YFV17D yellow fever vaccine. The CDR3 region is CASSNDRGPFYEQYF. CDR3 coding DNA: TGCGCCAGCAGCAATGACAGGGGACCCTTCTACGAGCAGTACTTC.